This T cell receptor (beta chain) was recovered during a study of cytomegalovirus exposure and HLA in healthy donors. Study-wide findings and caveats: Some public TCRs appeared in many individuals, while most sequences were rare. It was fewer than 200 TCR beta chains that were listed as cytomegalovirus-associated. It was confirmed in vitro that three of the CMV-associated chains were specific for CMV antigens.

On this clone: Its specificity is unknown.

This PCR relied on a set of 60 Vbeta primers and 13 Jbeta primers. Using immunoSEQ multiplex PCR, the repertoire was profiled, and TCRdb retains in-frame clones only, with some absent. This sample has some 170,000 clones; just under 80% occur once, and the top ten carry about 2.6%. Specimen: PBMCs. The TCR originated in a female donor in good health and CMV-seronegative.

In nucleotides, the CDR3 is TGTGCCAGCAGCTTAGCGGCGGGAGACTCACCCCTCCACTTT. Translating gives CASSLAAGDSPLHF. The chain employs TRBV7-9 and TRBJ1-6; no clear D. The V and J ends lost 0 bases and 10 bases respectively, with 10 bases between them. The CDR3 covers 14 residues. CDR1 and CDR2 (germline): SEHNR, FQNEAQ (reference sequence).